What follows describes a single TCR beta chain. V was shortened by 6 bases and J by 4 bases, with 10 bases between the two germline ends. This CDR3 has 12 residues. CDR1 is MNHEY, CDR2 SVGAGI, per germline. How the authors handled the data: Amplification with reference gene primers provided the estimates of nucleated cell counts. The method was immunoSEQ multiplex PCR; TCRdb's version includes in-frame clones alone and lacks a portion of them. The D gene and trimming were derived from the DNA, and the V and J assignments and clone size from that table. The sample records roughly 220,000 clones, about 85% being singletons. These data belong to a study of blood T cell repertoires in COVID-19. Across the study: The United States, Italy and Spain were the sources of the acute and convalescent COVID-19 samples. Sources were T cells, B-cell-depleted T cells, or PBMCs; the material itself was cDNA or gDNA.

The specimen was peripheral blood. The receptor was derived from a man between 45 and 60 years old who had recovered from COVID-19. This chain links TRBV6-5 with TRBJ2-7; D perhaps matches TRBD1 (5 bases). CDR3 bases: TGTGCCAGCAGCCAAACAGGTTACGAGCAGTACTTC. It translates to CASSQTGYEQYF.